This T cell receptor (beta chain) was sequenced in a study of blood T cells in healthy people across ages. This clonotype was counted between two and nine times. Its antigen is unknown. General study findings and limits: Age showed a roughly linear inverse relationship with TCR beta diversity per million T cells. More naive CD4+ cells and higher diversity were found in long-lived than in aged donors.

Trimming removed 5 bases from V and 11 bases from J, with 9 bases in between. The CDR3 is 11 amino acids. Germline CDR1 MDHEN, CDR2 SYDVKM. A sample-barcoded 5' primer and a J-beta primer mix were used in a second PCR of about 7 to 12 cycles. Tags on each cDNA molecule came from a template-switch adaptor with 12 random nucleotides. All samples yielded 2.5 million or more CDR3-containing paired-end reads. TCRdb fed the 5' RACE reads into MiXCR, producing one record per CDR3 protein. In the table there are about 290,000 distinct CDR3 sequences, roughly 26% of which are singletons. This sequence joins TRBV28 and TRBJ1-4, with D unresolved. The sequence came from a woman in her seventies in good health. Sequencing was done on a sample of blood. The DNA for the CDR3 is TGTGCCAGCAGTATCATAGGCAAACTGTTTTTT. Its translation is CASSIIGKLFF.